Detailed here is one T cell receptor (beta chain). Which antigen it targets is not known. No much larger clone is present one base from it, and per-base qualities are unavailable. This sample is drawn from a study of CD8 T cells in Susac syndrome (dated by TCRdb to the late 2010s). Background on the whole study: The study used repertoire sequencing to test whether antigen drove CD8+ T cell activation and differentiation in Susac syndrome. The study compared CD8+ T cell repertoire clonality among 12 healthy donors, 14 Susac syndrome patients and fewer than 19 multiple sclerosis patients.

RNA was extracted using the RNeasy kit, and about 0.45 to 1 ug of the RNA was reverse transcribed with random hexamers. TCR beta CDR3 regions were amplified with the immunoSEQ multiplex PCR assay covering 54 Vbeta and 13 Jbeta segments. To correct PCR amplification bias, a synthetic template baseline was used for both primer optimization and computational correction. The original pipeline was this. Reads were annotated to V, D and J genes according to IMGT and were analyzed with immunoSEQ Analyzer, with only productive sequences retained. To calculate clonality, Shannon entropy was normalized by log2 of the number of productive unique sequences and then subtracted from one. For each patient and control, public and private clones were evaluated among the 100 most prevalent clones. A clone was defined as Susac-specific if it was absent from the healthy and MS cohorts, from 950 to 1,300 published viral clones and from other ImmuneACCESS disease sequences. In TCRdb, the public reads were trimmed at Q25 with fastp and aligned with MiXCR, with productive beta chains retained. Here each entry gathers all rows of one CDR3 protein and keeps the most common genes and DNA. The V and J calls reflect TCRdb's pipeline rather than the authors' work. The sample table contains around 130,000 distinct CDR3 sequences; only one count was recorded for 80% to 85% of them. Roughly 0.5% of the sample is held by the ten biggest clonotypes.

Peripheral blood CD8+ and CD4+ T cells from healthy donors, Susac syndrome patients and multiple sclerosis patients were profiled using high-throughput TCR beta sequencing. The multiple sclerosis controls were treatment-naive patients whose relapsing-remitting disease, either stable or active, fulfilled the revised McDonald criteria. Bulk CD8+ and CD4+ T cells were purified by magnetic negative isolation, whereas CD8+ TEMRA cells were enriched by FACS. Blood was collected in EDTA tubes and processed within 24 hours, with PBMCs isolated through density gradient centrifugation. PBMCs intended for TCR sequencing were frozen in liquid nitrogen and were later thawed in a 37 degrees C water bath. The sorted or isolated CD4+, CD8+ and CD8+ TEMRA cells reached a purity of at least 90%. V is reduced by 1 base and J by 1 base, leaving a spacing of 8 bases between them. Based on the germline V gene, the CDR1 and CDR2 sequences are MNHNS and SASEGT. The CDR3 runs 14 residues from the cysteine to the valine. Kept here is only the CDR3 DNA, which spans 42 bases and is read in frame from base 1.

Beyond this particular receptor, the publication reports: The TCR sequencing and HLA analysis was acknowledged to have included a relatively small number of individuals.

This TCR derives from a human donor with multiple sclerosis. The specimen was CD8+ T cells from PBMCs. The V and J genes are TRBV6-1 and TRBJ2-7, with the D gene call left open. The sequenced DNA: TGTGCCAGCAGTGAAGGAGGTGGGTCCTACGAGCAGTACGTC. Its product reads: CASSEGGGSYEQYV.